One sample yielded the 2 T cell receptor beta chains listed below, sequenced in a study of blood T cell repertoires in COVID-19. Clones were read by immunoSEQ multiplex PCR, and TCRdb kept only the in-frame ones, dropping some. The sample carries roughly 100,000 clones, nearly 90% recorded once. The specimen sequenced was peripheral blood. The receptor set was obtained from a man between 45 and 60 years old with active COVID-19.

This rearrangement joins TRBV7-2 to TRBJ2-2, with D maybe TRBD1 (5 bases). V was shortened by 5 bases and J by 0 bases, with 7 bases between the two germline ends. This CDR3 spans 14 amino acids. Germline V lookup: CDR1 SGHTA, CDR2 FQGNSA. The CDR3 nucleotides are TGTGCCAGCAGCACGACAGCGAACACCGGGGAGCTGTTTTTT. It translates to CASSTTANTGELFF.

This chain uses TRBV7-2 with TRBJ2-1; TRBD2 matches at 8 bases. The germline CDR1 and CDR2 sequences are SGHTA and FQGNSA. With 3 bases clipped from V and 2 bases from J, the junction kept 3 bases outside the gene matches. This CDR3 contains 15 residues. CDR3 amino acids: CASSFAGGTYNEQFF. CDR3 in DNA: TGTGCCAGCAGCTTTGCGGGGGGTACCTACAATGAGCAGTTCTTC. The whole variable domain, remainder taken from reference TRBV7-2 and TRBJ2-1, is GAGVSQSPSNKVTEKGKDVELRCDPISGHTALYWYRQSLGQGLEFLIYFQGNSAPDKSGLPSDRFSAERTGGSVSTLTIQRTQQEDSAVYLCASSFAGGTYNEQFFGPGTRLTVL.